This TCR beta chain was sequenced in a study of somatic mutations in T cells in chronic GVHD (TCRdb year 2020). Sorting staining used anti-CD3, anti-CD4, anti-CD8 and a Vbeta20 antibody from the IOTest Beta Mark kit on a FACSAria III, with purity above 99%. Peripheral blood was collected in sodium heparin tubes and mononuclear cells were isolated by Ficoll-Paque PLUS density gradient centrifugation. CD4+ Vbeta20+, CD4+ Vbeta20-, and CD8+ T cell fractions were FACS-sorted before TCRbeta deep sequencing. Reading from cysteine to phenylalanine, the CDR3 counts 14 amino acids. Only CDR3 DNA is held: 42 bases, read in frame from base 1. V drops 4 bases and J drops 6 bases, leaving 13 bases in between. CDR1 and CDR2, per the germline V gene, are MDHEN and SYDVKM. This clone was found a few times. No antigen is known for it. Base qualities are not recorded, but no much larger clone differs from it by a single base.

Isolated genomic DNA was used for TCRbeta deep sequencing. TCRbeta CDR3 sequencing and initial data processing were performed with the immunoSEQ assay as a commercial service. Per the authors' processing: Reads were demultiplexed, adapter and primer sequences were trimmed, similar clones were merged through frequency-ratio clustering, and V, D, J genes were annotated using IMGT. TCRdb provides this immuneACCESS table in a form limited to in-frame rearrangements. Some clones are lacking; in checked studies, under half of them reflect an unresolved V gene, and why the rest are absent is not known. V and J calls and clone size are those listed in that table; D and trimming were worked out from the DNA. The sample table lists 13,000 to 15,000 clones, around 73% of them with a count of one. The ten biggest clones cover around 32% of the sample.

This TCR was sampled from a male patient aged 50 or older with chronic graft-versus-host disease. It is possible that, after a transplant, some T cells come from the graft donor. The chain couples TRBV28 to TRBJ2-1; the D gene lacks a confident call. What was sequenced was Vbeta20-negative CD4+ T cells from blood. The intended sense of this specimen's cell subset or site label: CD4+ T cells sorted as TCR Vbeta20 negative by flow cytometry. The CDR3 protein: CASSSRNGGNEQFF. The DNA sequence is as follows: TGTGCCAGCAGTTCCCGTAACGGTGGCAATGAGCAGTTCTTC.